The entry below describes one T cell receptor beta chain. The record originates from a study of blood T cell repertoires in COVID-19. The wider study: PBMCs, B-cell-depleted T cells, or T cells provided the cDNA or gDNA that made up the material.

In germline, CDR1 is MDHEN, CDR2 SYDVKM. With 6 bases removed from V and 6 bases from J, the gap between germline ends came to 23 bases. This CDR3 contains 16 residues. Source study methods: Nucleated cell counts were estimated from reference gene primer amplification. Profiling relied on immunoSEQ multiplex PCR, and the TCRdb table lists in-frame clones only, not all of them. V and J calls and clone size follow that table, whereas D and trimming were derived from the DNA. The profile covers around 250,000 clones, with roughly 90% appearing a single time and 3.5% to 4.5% taken by the ten largest. Donors were grouped by their self-reported clinical history. Recovered participants had two consecutive negative NP/OP PCR tests, healthcare professional clearance, or symptom resolution.

Sequencing was carried out using PBMCs or T cells enriched from blood (not recorded which). The genes are TRBV28 and TRBJ1-2; no clear D. This clonotype originated in a woman aged 25 to 39 who had recovered from COVID-19. The CDR3 reads CASRTFTLINGDGYTF. The CDR3 nucleotides read TGTGCCAGCAGGACGTTCACCCTGATAAACGGGGATGGCTACACCTTC.